This T cell receptor beta chain is drawn from a study of T cells expressing NK-cell markers. TCRdb reworked the 5' RACE reads into one entry per CDR3 protein, no DNA. The sample includes some 600,000 distinct CDR3 sequences. CDR3 length equals 14 residues. Germline CDR1 is SGHVS and CDR2 is FQNEAQ. Sequences were obtained from blood T cells: a sorted CD56 or NKG2C T cell subset, CD4+ or CD8+ T cells, or bulk PBMC T cells (not recorded which). The chain has TRBV7-8 and TRBJ2-5; TCRdb names TRBD2, which stays unverified in the absence of DNA. The clonotype was recovered from a man in his late teens or twenties in good health. The CDR3 sequence: CASTLLPGRETQYF.